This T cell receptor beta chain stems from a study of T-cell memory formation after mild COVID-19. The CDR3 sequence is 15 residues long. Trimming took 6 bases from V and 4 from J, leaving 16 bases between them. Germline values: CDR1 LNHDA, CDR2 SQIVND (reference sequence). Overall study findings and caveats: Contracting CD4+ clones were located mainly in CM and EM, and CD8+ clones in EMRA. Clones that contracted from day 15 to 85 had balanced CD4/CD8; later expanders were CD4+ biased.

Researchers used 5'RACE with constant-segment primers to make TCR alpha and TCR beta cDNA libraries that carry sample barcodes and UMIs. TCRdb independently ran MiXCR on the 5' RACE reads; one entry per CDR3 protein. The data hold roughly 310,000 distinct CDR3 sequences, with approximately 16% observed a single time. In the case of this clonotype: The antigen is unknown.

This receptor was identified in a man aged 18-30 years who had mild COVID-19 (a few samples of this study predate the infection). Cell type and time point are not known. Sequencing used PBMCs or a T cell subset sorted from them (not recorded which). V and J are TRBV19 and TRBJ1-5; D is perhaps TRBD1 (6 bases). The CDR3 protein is CASRTGERLNQPQHF. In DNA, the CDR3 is TGTGCCAGTAGGACAGGCGAGAGATTGAATCAGCCCCAGCATTTT.